Reported below is one TCR beta chain. Its antigen is unknown. Base qualities are not at hand, and no much larger clone is one base apart. Blood samples for TCR beta sequencing were given by related transplant donors. Nuclei Lysis Solution was used to extract genomic DNA from fresh or cryopreserved unfractionated peripheral blood mononuclear cells. The data belong to a study of T cell clonotyping in hematopoietic cell transplantation listed by TCRdb under 2021. Background on the whole study: A total of more than 130 blood samples were collected in the study from around 40 consecutive transplant recipients and their related donors. Patients were recruited between September 2015 and early 2017 and followed until late 2020 or death.

The immunoSEQ assay, a bias-controlled multiplex PCR using V- and J-specific primers, was used to amplify TCR beta CDR3 regions from genomic DNA. In a second PCR step, a proprietary barcode and Illumina adapter sequences were attached to the CDR3 amplicons. An Illumina MiSeq instrument was used to sequence the CDR3 libraries. Concerning the study's data processing: immunoSEQ Analyzer 3.0 was used for export and quality control, with R Bioconductor and Immunarch used for downstream analyses. Only productive rearrangements in the normalized downsampled data set went into calculating the repertoire metrics. In the normalized cohort, clonotypes with more than 5 templates were defined as pathologically expanded. The Inverse Simpson Index served as the measure of repertoire diversity. CMV-specificity analyses were carried out on the non-normalized data set to capture all clonotypes. The table comes from immuneACCESS by way of TCRdb, which keeps in-frame sequences with V and J called. Part of the clones is missing from these tables; in studies checked, under half for an unresolved V gene and the rest for unknown reasons. The V and J calls and the clone size are those of that table, but D and trimming were determined from the DNA. The sample table shows fewer than 30,000 clones, and approximately 94% are seen once. Approximately 1.5% of the sample lies in the top ten.

What the study reported, not specific to this receptor: After transplant, TCR diversity in recipients dropped, and pathologically expanded clonotypes climbed progressively between day 30 and day 180. Sample size was limited, and cells were not sorted, so CD4 and CD8 repertoire contributions could not be separated. Inverse Simpson Index values from donors and from recipients before transplant predicted broader TCR repertoire diversity after transplant. Only a small fraction of recipient repertoires overlapped donor repertoires, with over 95% appearing de novo at the given depth.

CDR1 and CDR2 are drawn from the germline V gene: MNHEY, SVGAGI. The junction shows trimming of 2 bases on V and 0 bases on J, plus 9 bases between the germline ends. From the cysteine up to the phenylalanine, the CDR3 has a length of 15 residues. The kept DNA is CDR3 alone, 45 bases in frame from the first base. The sequence derives from a man aged 45-60 years in good health. Some clones in this sample may be carry-over from other donors' samples. Sequencing input: peripheral blood mononuclear cells. The rearrangement combines TRBV6-5 with TRBJ2-3; the D segment cannot be called with confidence. The nucleotide sequence reads as follows: TGTGCCAGCAGTTACAGTGACGGGAGCACAGATACGCAGTATTTT. Translated, this gives CASSYSDGSTDTQYF.